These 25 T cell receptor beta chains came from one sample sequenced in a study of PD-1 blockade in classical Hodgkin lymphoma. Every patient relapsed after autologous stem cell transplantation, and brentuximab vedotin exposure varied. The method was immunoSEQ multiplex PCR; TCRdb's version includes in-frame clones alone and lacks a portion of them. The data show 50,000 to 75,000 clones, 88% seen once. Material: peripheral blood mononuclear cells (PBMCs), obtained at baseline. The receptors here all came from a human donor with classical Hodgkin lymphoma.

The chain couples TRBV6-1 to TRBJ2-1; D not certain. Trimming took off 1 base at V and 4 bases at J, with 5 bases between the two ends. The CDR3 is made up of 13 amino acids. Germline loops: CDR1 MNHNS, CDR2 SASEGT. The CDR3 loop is CASSEEVYNEQFF. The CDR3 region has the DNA TGTGCCAGCAGTGAAGAGGTTTACAATGAGCAGTTCTTC.

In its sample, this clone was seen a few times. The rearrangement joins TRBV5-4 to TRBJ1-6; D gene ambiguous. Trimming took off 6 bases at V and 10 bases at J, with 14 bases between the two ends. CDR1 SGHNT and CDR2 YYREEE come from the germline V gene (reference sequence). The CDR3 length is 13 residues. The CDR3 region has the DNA TGTGCCAGCACCCGCCCAGGAGGATCACCCCTCCACTTT. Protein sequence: CASTRPGGSPLHF.

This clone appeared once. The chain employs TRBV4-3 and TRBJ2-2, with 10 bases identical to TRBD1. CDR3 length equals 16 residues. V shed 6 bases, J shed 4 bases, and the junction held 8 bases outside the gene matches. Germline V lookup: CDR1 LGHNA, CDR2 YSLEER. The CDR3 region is CASRRTGQGITGELFF. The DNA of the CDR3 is TGCGCCAGCAGACGAACGGGACAGGGGATCACCGGGGAGCTGTTTTTT.

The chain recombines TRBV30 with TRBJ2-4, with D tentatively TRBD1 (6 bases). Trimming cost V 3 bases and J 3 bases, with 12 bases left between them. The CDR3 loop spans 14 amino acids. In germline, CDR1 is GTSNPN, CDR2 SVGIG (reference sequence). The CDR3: CAWRAPGDKNIQYF. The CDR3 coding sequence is TGTGCCTGGAGGGCCCCAGGGGACAAAAACATTCAGTACTTC. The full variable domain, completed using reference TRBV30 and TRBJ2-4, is SQTIHQWPATLVQPVGSPLSLECTVEGTSNPNLYWYRQAAGRGLQLLFYSVGIGQISSEVPQNLSASRPQDRQFILSSKKLLLSDSGFYLCAWRAPGDKNIQYFGAGTRLSVL.

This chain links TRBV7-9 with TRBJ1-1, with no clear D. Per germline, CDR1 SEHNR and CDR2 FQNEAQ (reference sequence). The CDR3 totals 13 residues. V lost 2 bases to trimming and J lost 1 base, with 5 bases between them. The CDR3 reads CASSLPTNTEAFF. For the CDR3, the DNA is TGTGCCAGCAGCTTACCCACGAACACTGAAGCTTTCTTT.

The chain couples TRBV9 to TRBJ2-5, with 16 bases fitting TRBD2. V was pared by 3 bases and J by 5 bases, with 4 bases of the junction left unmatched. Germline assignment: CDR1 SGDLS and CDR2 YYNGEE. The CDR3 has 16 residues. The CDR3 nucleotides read TGTGCCAGCAGCGCGGGACTAGCGGGGGGGCGGGAGACCCAGTACTTC. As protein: CASSAGLAGGRETQYF.

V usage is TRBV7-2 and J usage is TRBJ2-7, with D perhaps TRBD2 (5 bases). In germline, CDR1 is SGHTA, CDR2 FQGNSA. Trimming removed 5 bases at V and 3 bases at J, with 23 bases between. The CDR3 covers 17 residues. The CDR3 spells CASSPQVGSLGGYEQYF. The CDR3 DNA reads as TGTGCCAGCAGCCCACAAGTGGGGTCACTAGGAGGCTACGAGCAGTACTTC.

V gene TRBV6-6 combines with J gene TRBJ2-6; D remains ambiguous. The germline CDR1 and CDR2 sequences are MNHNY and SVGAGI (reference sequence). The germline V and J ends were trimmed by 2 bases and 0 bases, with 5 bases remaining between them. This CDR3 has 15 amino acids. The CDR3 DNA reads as TGTGCCAGCAGTTACCCCTACTCTGGGGCCAACGTCCTGACTTTC. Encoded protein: CASSYPYSGANVLTF.

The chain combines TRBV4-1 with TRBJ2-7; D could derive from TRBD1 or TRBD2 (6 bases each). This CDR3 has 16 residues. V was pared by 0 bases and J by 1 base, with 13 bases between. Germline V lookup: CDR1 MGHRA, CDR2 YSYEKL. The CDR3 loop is CASSQEGGVNSYEQYF. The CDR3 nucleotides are TGCGCCAGCAGCCAAGAGGGGGGCGTGAATTCCTACGAGCAGTACTTC.

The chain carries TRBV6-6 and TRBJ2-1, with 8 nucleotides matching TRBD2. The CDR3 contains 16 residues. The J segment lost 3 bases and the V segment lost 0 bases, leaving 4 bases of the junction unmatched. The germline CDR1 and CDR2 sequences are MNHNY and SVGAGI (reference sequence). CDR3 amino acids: CASSYSTSGGYNEQFF. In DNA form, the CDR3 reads TGTGCCAGCAGTTACTCTACCAGCGGGGGCTACAATGAGCAGTTCTTC.

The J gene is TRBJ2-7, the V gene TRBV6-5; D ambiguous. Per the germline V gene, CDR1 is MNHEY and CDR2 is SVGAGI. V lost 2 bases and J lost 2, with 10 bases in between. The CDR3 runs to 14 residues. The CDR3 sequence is CASSYPQITYEQYF. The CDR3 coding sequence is TGTGCCAGCAGTTACCCCCAGATCACCTACGAGCAGTACTTC.

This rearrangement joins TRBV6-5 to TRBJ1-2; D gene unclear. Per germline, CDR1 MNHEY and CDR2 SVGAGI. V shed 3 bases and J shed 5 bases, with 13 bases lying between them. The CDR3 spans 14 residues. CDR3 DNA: TGTGCCAGCAGTTATCCTGTCCCAGTATATGGCTACACCTTC. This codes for CASSYPVPVYGYTF.

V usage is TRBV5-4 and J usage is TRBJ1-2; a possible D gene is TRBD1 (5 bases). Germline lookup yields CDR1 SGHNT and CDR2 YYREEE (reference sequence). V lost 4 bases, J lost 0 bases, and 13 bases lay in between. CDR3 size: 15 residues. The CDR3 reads CASSQPRGSNYGYTF. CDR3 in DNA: TGTGCCAGCAGCCAGCCCCGGGGCTCTAACTATGGCTACACCTTC.

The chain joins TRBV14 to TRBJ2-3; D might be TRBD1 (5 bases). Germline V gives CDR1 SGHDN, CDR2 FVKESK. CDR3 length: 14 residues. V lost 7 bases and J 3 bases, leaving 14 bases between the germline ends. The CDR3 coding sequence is TGTGCCAGCACCCGTGGGGCCGGTACAGATACGCAGTATTTT. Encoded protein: CASTRGAGTDTQYF.

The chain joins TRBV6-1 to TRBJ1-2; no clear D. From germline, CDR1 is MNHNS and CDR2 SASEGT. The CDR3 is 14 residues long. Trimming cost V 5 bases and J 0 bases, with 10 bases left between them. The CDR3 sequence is CASSNGPANYGYTF. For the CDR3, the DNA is TGTGCCAGCAGTAACGGACCAGCTAACTATGGCTACACCTTC.

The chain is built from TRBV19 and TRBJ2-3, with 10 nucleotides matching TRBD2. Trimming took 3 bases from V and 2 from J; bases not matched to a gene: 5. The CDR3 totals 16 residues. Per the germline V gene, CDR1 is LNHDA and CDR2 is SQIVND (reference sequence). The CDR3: CASSMWSGGATDTQYF. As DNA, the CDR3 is TGTGCCAGTAGTATGTGGAGCGGGGGGGCCACAGATACGCAGTATTTT.

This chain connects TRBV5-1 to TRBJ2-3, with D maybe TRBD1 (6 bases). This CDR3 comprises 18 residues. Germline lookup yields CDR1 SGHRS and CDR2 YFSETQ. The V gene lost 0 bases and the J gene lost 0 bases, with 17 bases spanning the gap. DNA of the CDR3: TGCGCCAGCAGCTTGGACAGGGCGAACGCCGCTAGCACAGATACGCAGTATTTT. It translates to CASSLDRANAASTDTQYF.

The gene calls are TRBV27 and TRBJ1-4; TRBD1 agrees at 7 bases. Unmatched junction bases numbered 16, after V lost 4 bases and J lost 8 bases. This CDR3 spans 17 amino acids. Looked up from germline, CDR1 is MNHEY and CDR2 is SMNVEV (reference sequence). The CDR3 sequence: CASSSYRGLLPREKLFF. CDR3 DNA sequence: TGTGCCAGCAGTTCCTACAGGGGTCTCCTCCCTAGGGAAAAACTGTTTTTT.

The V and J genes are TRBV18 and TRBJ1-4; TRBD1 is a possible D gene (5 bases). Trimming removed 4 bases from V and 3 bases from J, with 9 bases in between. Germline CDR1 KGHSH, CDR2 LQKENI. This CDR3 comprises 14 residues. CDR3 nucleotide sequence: TGTGCCAGCTCACGGGGGAGGTCTAATGAAAAACTGTTTTTT. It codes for CASSRGRSNEKLFF. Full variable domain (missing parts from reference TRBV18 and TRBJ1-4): NAGVMQNPRHLVRRRGQEARLRCSPMKGHSHVYWYRQLPEEGLKFMVYLQKENIIDESGMPKERFSAEFPKEGPSILRIQQVVRGDSAAYFCASSRGRSNEKLFFGSGTQLSVL.

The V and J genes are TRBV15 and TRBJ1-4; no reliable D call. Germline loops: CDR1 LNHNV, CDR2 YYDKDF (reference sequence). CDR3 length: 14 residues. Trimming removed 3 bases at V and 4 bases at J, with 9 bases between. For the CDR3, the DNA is TGTGCCACCAGCAGCCAGAACTTTAATGAAAAACTGTTTTTT. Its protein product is CATSSQNFNEKLFF.

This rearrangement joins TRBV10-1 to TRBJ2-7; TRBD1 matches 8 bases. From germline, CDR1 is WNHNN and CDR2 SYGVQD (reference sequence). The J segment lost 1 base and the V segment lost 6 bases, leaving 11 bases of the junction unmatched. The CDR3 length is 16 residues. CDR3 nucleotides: TGCGCCAGCAGCCTAAGACAGGGGCTGAGATCCTACGAGCAGTACTTC. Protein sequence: CASSLRQGLRSYEQYF.

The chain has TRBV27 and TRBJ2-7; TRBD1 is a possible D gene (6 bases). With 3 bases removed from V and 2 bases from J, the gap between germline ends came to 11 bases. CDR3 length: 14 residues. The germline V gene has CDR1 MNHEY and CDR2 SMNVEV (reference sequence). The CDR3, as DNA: TGTGCCAGCAGTTTCGGGACAACTACCTACGAGCAGTACTTC. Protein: CASSFGTTTYEQYF.

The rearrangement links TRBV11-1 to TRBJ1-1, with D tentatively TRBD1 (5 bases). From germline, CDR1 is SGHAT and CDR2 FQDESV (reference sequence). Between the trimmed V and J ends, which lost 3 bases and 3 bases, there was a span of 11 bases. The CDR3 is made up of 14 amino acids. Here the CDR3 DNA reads TGTGCCAGCAGCTTTGGAGGGGCTGACACTGAAGCTTTCTTT. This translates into CASSFGGADTEAFF.

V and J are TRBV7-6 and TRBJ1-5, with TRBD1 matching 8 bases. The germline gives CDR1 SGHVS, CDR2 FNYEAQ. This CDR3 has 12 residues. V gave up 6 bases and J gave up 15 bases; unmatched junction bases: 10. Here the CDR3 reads CASRLGTGLWHF. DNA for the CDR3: TGTGCCAGCAGACTAGGGACAGGTCTGTGGCATTTT.

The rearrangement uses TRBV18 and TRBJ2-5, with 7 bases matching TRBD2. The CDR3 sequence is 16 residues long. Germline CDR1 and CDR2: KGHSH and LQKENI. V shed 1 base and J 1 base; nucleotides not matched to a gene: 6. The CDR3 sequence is CASSPLAGLLQETQYF. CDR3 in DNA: TGTGCCAGCTCACCACTAGCGGGCCTTCTCCAAGAGACCCAGTACTTC.